This T cell receptor (beta chain) was recorded in a study of T cell responses to AZD1222 COVID-19 vaccine. Study-wide results and limits: A rise in Spike-specific TCR breadth and depth followed two AZD1222 doses. Seropositive status at baseline applied to only six AZD1222 recipients.

Germline CDR1 and CDR2: SGHRS and YFSETQ. V dropped 0 bases and J dropped 8 bases, with 24 bases sitting between them. The CDR3 length is 18 residues. Points on this clone: Antigen specificity is unknown.

The data were produced by immunoSEQ multiplex PCR, yet TCRdb's version contains in-frame clones alone and is incomplete. The sample contains about 270,000 clones, 90% to 95% of which appear only once. The gene calls are TRBV5-1 and TRBJ2-1, with D possibly being TRBD1 or TRBD2 (5 bases each). Sequenced material: peripheral blood, taken 28 days after the second AZD1222 dose. The TCR was taken from an adult who received the AZD1222 COVID-19 vaccine. The CDR3 sequence is CASSLAGGARGPFDEQFF. The CDR3 bases are TGCGCCAGCAGCTTGGCCGGTGGGGCACGGGGCCCGTTCGATGAGCAGTTCTTC.